This TCR beta chain was recovered during a study of T-cell reconstitution after alpha-beta-depleted transplantation in children. Study-level findings and limits: Expanded graft clones numbering several hundred reportedly gave rise to alpha-beta T cells about two months after transplant.

The V end lost 3 bases, the J end lost 4 bases, and 18 bases lay between the germline ends. This CDR3 has 17 residues. This clonotype showed up many times. Its antigen is not identified. As it was prepared, the TCRbeta library received unique molecular identifiers. TCRdb ran MiXCR on the PCR reads and lists one entry per CDR3 protein. The data show fewer than 550,000 distinct CDR3 sequences, roughly a tenth seen once. The clonotype comes from a child under 10 years old with inherited bone marrow failure, due to receive a stem cell transplant. The specimen comprised PBMCs, sampled before TCRalphabeta/CD19-depleted stem cell transplant. The genes are TRBV12-3 or TRBV12-4 and TRBJ2-2; D unclear. The CDR3 DNA reads as TGTGCCAGCAGTTTCCCCCCCGCTGGGTCGGGCACCGGGGAGCTGTTTTTT. Its protein product is CASSFPPAGSGTGELFF.